A single sample is the source of the 30 T cell receptor beta chains below, sequenced in a study of beta chain features in type 1 diabetes. Whole-study results and caveats: Moderately but significantly shorter TCRB CDR3s were found in Type 1 diabetes patients in all four CD4+ subsets.

Their target antigens are unknown. Expressed TCRB transcripts got sequenced, as all isolated RNA was reverse transcribed. The data were produced by immunoSEQ multiplex PCR, yet TCRdb's version contains in-frame clones alone and is incomplete. The sample lists hundreds of thousands of clones, 15% occurring once. The sample comprised naive CD4+ T cells from blood. Receptor source: a man younger than 35 with type 1 diabetes.

This clone was seen only a few times. The chain links TRBV30 to TRBJ2-5; a possible D gene is TRBD1 (6 bases). The germline V gene encodes CDR1 GTSNPN and CDR2 SVGIG (reference sequence). V shed 8 bases and J shed 7 bases, with 20 bases lying between them. CDR3 length equals 13 residues. CDR3: CAGRDTLGATQYF. CDR3 bases: TGTGCCGGCCGGGACACCCTAGGGGCGACCCAGTACTTC.

This clone was picked up a small number of times. The gene calls are TRBV5-1 and TRBJ2-3; D perhaps matches TRBD2 (5 bases). The V end was cut by 8 bases, the J end by 0 bases, with 13 bases between. This CDR3 is 14 amino acids long. Germline-derived CDR1 and CDR2 are SGHRS and YFSETQ. The CDR3 DNA follows: TGCGCCAGTGGAGGCAGGTTGAGCACAGATACGCAGTATTTT. Translated: CASGGRLSTDTQYF.

Only a few counts were recorded for this clone. This chain connects TRBV6-5 to TRBJ1-2; D unclear. The CDR3 length is 12 residues. CDR1 and CDR2 from the germline V gene are MNHEY and SVGAGI. Trimming cost V 7 bases and J 8 bases, with 14 bases left between them. The CDR3 coding sequence is TGTGCCAGCACCCTAACCGGCGGAGGCTACACCTTC. Translation gives CASTLTGGGYTF.

This clone was observed a few times. This chain links TRBV4-2 with TRBJ2-2; D possibly corresponds to TRBD1 (5 bases). The CDR3 length is 16 residues. Trimming stripped 4 bases from V and 2 bases from J, with 14 bases between. Germline V lookup: CDR1 LGHNA, CDR2 YNFKEQ. The CDR3 nucleotides are TGTGCCAGCAGCCGGTGGCCAGGGATCAACACCGGGGAGCTGTTTTTT. Translating it yields CASSRWPGINTGELFF.

The sample holds a few counts of this clone. The chain joins TRBV29-1 to TRBJ1-1, with D possibly matching TRBD1 (6 bases). The V gene lost 5 bases and the J gene lost 0 bases, with 13 bases spanning the gap. The CDR3 totals 14 residues. Looked up from germline, CDR1 is SQVTM and CDR2 is ANQGSEA. CDR3 loop: CSVRRTVMNTEAFF. The DNA for the CDR3 is TGCAGCGTTCGGCGGACAGTCATGAACACTGAAGCTTTCTTT.

The chain recombines TRBV18 with TRBJ2-5; TRBD2 is a possible D gene (6 bases). With 3 bases removed from V and 5 bases from J, the gap between germline ends came to 13 bases. Germline V lookup: CDR1 KGHSH, CDR2 LQKENI. CDR3 size: 14 residues. The CDR3: CASSPQTRWETQYF. CDR3 DNA: TGTGCCAGCTCACCTCAGACTAGATGGGAGACCCAGTACTTC.

For this clone: The same CDR3 can be traced to other DNA sequences in this sample. J is TRBJ1-1 and V is TRBV11-2; D ambiguous. Germline values: CDR1 SGHAT, CDR2 FQNNGV. V was trimmed by 3 bases and J by 2 bases, leaving 7 bases between them. CDR3 length equals 13 residues. CDR3 residues: CASSFTENTEAFF. In DNA form, the CDR3 reads TGTGCCAGCAGCTTCACTGAAAACACTGAAGCTTTCTTT.

The rearrangement links TRBV28 to TRBJ2-3, with D unresolved. The germline gives CDR1 MDHEN, CDR2 SYDVKM. The CDR3 runs to 12 residues. With 2 bases removed from V and 12 bases from J, the gap between germline ends came to 12 bases. The DNA for the CDR3 is TGTGCCAGCAGTTTAAATCACCCGGGTCAGTATTTT. Protein: CASSLNHPGQYF. The whole variable domain, filled in from reference TRBV28 and TRBJ2-3, reads DVKVTQSSRYLVKRTGEKVFLECVQDMDHENMFWYRQDPGLGLRLIYFSYDVKMKEKGDIPEGYSVSREKKERFSLILESASTNQTSMYLCASSLNHPGQYFGPGTRLTVL.

V is TRBV18 and J is TRBJ2-3; TRBD1 matches 12 bases. CDR3 size: 14 residues. The V gene's germline CDR1 is KGHSH and CDR2 LQKENI. Trimming took 5 bases from V and 5 from J; bases not matched to a gene: 2. The CDR3 DNA sequence: TGTGCCAGCTCAGGGACAGGGGGCGAAGATACGCAGTATTTT. Translated: CASSGTGGEDTQYF.

In nucleotides, the CDR3 is TGTGCCAGCCGGCCGGCGGGGAACTACGAGCAGTACTTC. The encoded protein is CASRPAGNYEQYF. The chain uses TRBV7-2 and TRBJ2-7; perhaps TRBD2 as D (6 bases). Germline V gene data show CDR1 as SGHTA and CDR2 as FQGNSA. V lost 8 bases to trimming and J lost 3 bases, with 14 bases between them. The length of the CDR3 is 13 residues.

This clone was observed a handful of times. This chain joins TRBV2 and TRBJ2-1; 9 bases fit TRBD2. V was clipped by 6 bases and J by 7 bases; unmatched bases: 10. Germline loops: CDR1 SNHLY, CDR2 FYNNEI. The CDR3 is 15 residues long. The CDR3, as DNA: TGTGCCAGCAGCCCCCGGGGACTAGCATTGAATGAGCAGTTCTTC. Translation gives CASSPRGLALNEQFF.

The chain uses TRBV5-1 and TRBJ2-6, with unresolved D. The germline V and J ends were trimmed by 2 bases and 1 base, with 7 bases remaining between them. Per germline, CDR1 SGHRS and CDR2 YFSETQ. The CDR3 contains 15 residues. The CDR3 protein is CASSFPVSGANVLTF. The DNA for the CDR3 is TGCGCCAGCAGCTTCCCAGTATCTGGGGCCAACGTCCTGACTTTC.

V is TRBV7-2 and J is TRBJ2-5; D is unresolved. Germline V gives CDR1 SGHTA, CDR2 FQGNSA. V lost 3 bases and J 2 bases, leaving 10 bases between the germline ends. This CDR3 comprises 14 residues. The CDR3 sequence: CASSFRAPQETQYF. CDR3 in DNA: TGTGCCAGCAGCTTCCGAGCCCCTCAAGAGACCCAGTACTTC.

The gene calls are TRBV5-1 and TRBJ1-2; no clear D gene. The CDR3 runs 12 residues. V dropped 2 bases and J dropped 2 bases, with 4 bases sitting between them. Germline V CDR1 and CDR2: SGHRS, YFSETQ. The CDR3 nucleotides read TGCGCCAGCAGCTTTCAGAACTATGGCTACACCTTC. Its protein product is CASSFQNYGYTF.

The chain employs TRBV30 and TRBJ1-1, with 7 bases identical to TRBD1. This CDR3 has 14 amino acids. CDR1 and CDR2 from the germline V gene are GTSNPN and SVGIG (reference sequence). Trimming took 2 bases from V and 5 from J; bases not matched to a gene: 8. In DNA, the CDR3 is TGTGCCTGGAGTAGGGACAGCGGGCGGACTGAAGCTTTCTTT. Its protein is CAWSRDSGRTEAFF. The full variable domain, in which reference TRBV30 and TRBJ1-1 provide the parts outside the CDR3, is SQTIHQWPATLVQPVGSPLSLECTVEGTSNPNLYWYRQAAGRGLQLLFYSVGIGQISSEVPQNLSASRPQDRQFILSSKKLLLSDSGFYLCAWSRDSGRTEAFFGQGTRLTVV.

The rearrangement links TRBV4-2 to TRBJ1-1; 8 nucleotides line up with TRBD1. V was pared by 4 bases and J by 1 base, with 5 bases of the junction left unmatched. CDR1 and CDR2 from the germline V gene are LGHNA and YNFKEQ. The CDR3 runs 15 residues. The CDR3, as DNA: TGTGCCAGCAGCCTTGGACAGGGACCGAACACTGAAGCTTTCTTT. This codes for CASSLGQGPNTEAFF.

This CDR3 is CASRKTTITDTQYF. The CDR3 nucleotides are TGTGCCAGCCGAAAGACTACCATTACAGATACGCAGTATTTT. The chain is built from TRBV28 and TRBJ2-3; weak D call: TRBD2 (5 bases). V lost 8 bases, J lost 3 bases, and 15 bases lay in between. The CDR3 has 14 residues. The germline gives CDR1 MDHEN, CDR2 SYDVKM.

This CDR3 is CASRRTSGSSYEQYF. The CDR3 region has the DNA TGTGCCAGCAGGCGGACTAGCGGGAGCTCCTACGAGCAGTACTTC. V and J are TRBV7-2 and TRBJ2-7; 13 bases are shared with TRBD2. This CDR3 has 15 residues. Germline CDR1 and CDR2: SGHTA and FQGNSA. J gave up 0 bases and V 6 bases, and 2 bases lay outside the gene matches.

In this sample, this clone turned up once. The rearrangement joins TRBV18 to TRBJ2-2; D unclear. The CDR3 has 15 residues. Germline V gives CDR1 KGHSH, CDR2 LQKENI. V dropped 3 bases and J dropped 0 bases, with 8 bases sitting between them. CDR3 coding DNA: TGTGCCAGCTCACCCAGGATCGCGAACACCGGGGAGCTGTTTTTT. Its translation: CASSPRIANTGELFF.

This clone appeared a few times. The rearrangement uses TRBV11-2 and TRBJ1-2, with D tentatively TRBD1 (6 bases). Germline loops: CDR1 SGHAT, CDR2 FQNNGV. Trimming left V 5 bases short and J 8 bases short, with 12 bases between. The CDR3 is made up of 12 amino acids. The CDR3 nucleotides read TGTGCCAGCAGCCGATACAGGGACGGCTACACCTTC. Its translation: CASSRYRDGYTF.

This sequence joins TRBV30 and TRBJ2-5, with 10 bases lining up with TRBD2. The CDR3 runs to 15 residues. With V trimmed by 4 bases and J by 4 bases, 9 bases remained unmatched. The germline CDR1 and CDR2 sequences are GTSNPN and SVGIG (reference sequence). CDR3 nucleotide sequence: TGTGCCTGGACCAAAAAGCGGGGGGGCGGAGAGACCCAGTACTTC. Protein product: CAWTKKRGGGETQYF.

The chain recombines TRBV18 with TRBJ2-7; 9 bases match TRBD1. J gave up 1 base and V 2 bases, and 3 bases lay outside the gene matches. Germline CDR1 KGHSH, CDR2 LQKENI. This CDR3 comprises 15 residues. CDR3 region: CASSPGQGFSYEQYF. CDR3 in DNA: TGTGCCAGCTCACCAGGACAGGGGTTTTCCTACGAGCAGTACTTC. The full variable domain, its missing parts supplied by reference TRBV18 and TRBJ2-7, is NAGVMQNPRHLVRRRGQEARLRCSPMKGHSHVYWYRQLPEEGLKFMVYLQKENIIDESGMPKERFSAEFPKEGPSILRIQQVVRGDSAAYFCASSPGQGFSYEQYFGPGTRLTVT.

This clone was seen a handful of times. This rearrangement joins TRBV29-1 to TRBJ1-2; D gene ambiguous. Deletions cut 7 bases from V and 11 bases from J, with 14 bases between. Germline lookup yields CDR1 SQVTM and CDR2 ANQGSEA. This CDR3 spans 10 amino acids. This chain's CDR3 is CSASPGFYTF. Here the CDR3 DNA reads TGCAGCGCCTCACCCGGGTTTTACACCTTC.

This clone was found a few times. The junction shows a germline mismatch at one end, possibly a read error. V gene TRBV29-1 combines with J gene TRBJ1-1, with 7 nucleotides matching TRBD1. There are 13 residues in the CDR3. In germline, CDR1 is SQVTM, CDR2 ANQGSEA. As DNA, the CDR3 is TGCAGCGTTGAGGAGGGGGCGGGTGGGTTAATGGTCTTT. As protein: CSVEEGAGGLMVF.

V usage is TRBV15 and J usage is TRBJ2-7; 8 bases line up with TRBD2. This CDR3 is 14 amino acids long. The ends lost 0 bases at V and 6 bases at J; junction bases unmatched: 4. Germline-derived CDR1 and CDR2 are LNHNV and YYDKDF (reference sequence). CDR3 sequence (DNA): TGTGCCACCAGCAGAGATTTCGGACTAGCCGAGCAGTACTTC. This encodes CATSRDFGLAEQYF.

This clone was observed a handful of times. V is TRBV11-2 and J is TRBJ2-3; D gene unclear. The CDR3 runs to 12 residues. V was pared by 4 bases and J by 3 bases, with 5 bases between. Germline V lookup: CDR1 SGHAT, CDR2 FQNNGV. Here the CDR3 reads CASSSTTDTQYF. The CDR3 region has the DNA TGTGCCAGCAGCTCGACAACAGATACGCAGTATTTT.

The genes are TRBV9 and TRBJ1-5, with D possibly matching TRBD1 (5 bases). Trimming left V 0 bases short and J 9 bases short, with 7 bases between. The germline CDR1 and CDR2 sequences are SGDLS and YYNGEE. This CDR3 spans 12 amino acids. CDR3 bases: TGTGCCAGCAGCGTAGTCGGGGGGCCCCAGCATTTT. Its protein product is CASSVVGGPQHF.

Only a few counts were recorded for this clone. The rearrangement uses TRBV5-4 and TRBJ2-1; a weak D match, TRBD2 (5 bases). This CDR3 region has 13 residues. Germline V gene data show CDR1 as SGHNT and CDR2 as YYREEE (reference sequence). V shed 7 bases and J shed 4 bases, with 12 bases lying between them. CDR3 nucleotide sequence: TGTGCCAGCCACAATCGGACTTACAATGAGCAGTTCTTC. Encoded protein: CASHNRTYNEQFF.

This clone was seen more than once but under ten times. This chain uses TRBV27 with TRBJ2-7, with 8 bases that match TRBD1. The CDR3 length is 14 residues. The germline gives CDR1 MNHEY, CDR2 SMNVEV (reference sequence). J was trimmed by 5 bases and V by 3 bases; bases with no gene match: 6. CDR3 sequence (DNA): TGTGCCAGCAGTTTGGCAGGGGGCTTGAACGAGCAGTACTTC. The encoded protein is CASSLAGGLNEQYF.

This clone was found a few times. The gene calls are TRBV30 and TRBJ2-7; 7 nucleotides agree with TRBD1. The CDR3 extends over 14 amino acids. Germline CDR1 reads GTSNPN; CDR2 reads SVGIG (reference sequence). With V trimmed by 2 bases and J by 2 bases, 6 bases remained unmatched. The CDR3 DNA follows: TGTGCCTGGAGTATTGACAGGGTTACCTACGAGCAGTACTTC. It yields the protein CAWSIDRVTYEQYF.